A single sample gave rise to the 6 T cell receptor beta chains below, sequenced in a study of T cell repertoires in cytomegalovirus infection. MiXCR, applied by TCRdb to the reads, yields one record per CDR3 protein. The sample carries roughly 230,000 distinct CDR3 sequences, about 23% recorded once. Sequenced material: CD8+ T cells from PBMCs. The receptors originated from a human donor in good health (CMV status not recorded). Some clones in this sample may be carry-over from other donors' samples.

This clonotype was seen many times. CDR3 nucleotides: TGTGCCAGCAGCTTAGTGGGCAGAGGCTATGGCTACACCTTC. This encodes CASSLVGRGYGYTF. V usage is TRBV7-2 and J usage is TRBJ1-2; D not resolved. There are 14 residues in the CDR3. Germline CDR1 and CDR2: SGHTA and FQGNSA. The germline V and J ends were trimmed by 1 base and 4 bases, with 10 bases remaining between them.

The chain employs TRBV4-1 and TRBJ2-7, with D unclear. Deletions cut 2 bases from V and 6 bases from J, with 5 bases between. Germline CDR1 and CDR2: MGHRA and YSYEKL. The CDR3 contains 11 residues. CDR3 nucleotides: TGCGCCAGCAGCCAAAGTTCCGAGCAGTACTTC. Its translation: CASSQSSEQYF.

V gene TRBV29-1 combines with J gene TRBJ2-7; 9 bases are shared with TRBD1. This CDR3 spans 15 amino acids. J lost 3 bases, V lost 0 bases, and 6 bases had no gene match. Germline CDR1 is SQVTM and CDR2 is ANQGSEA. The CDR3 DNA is TGCAGCGTTGAAGACGCCGGGACAGGGAGCTACGAGCAGTACTTC. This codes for CSVEDAGTGSYEQYF.

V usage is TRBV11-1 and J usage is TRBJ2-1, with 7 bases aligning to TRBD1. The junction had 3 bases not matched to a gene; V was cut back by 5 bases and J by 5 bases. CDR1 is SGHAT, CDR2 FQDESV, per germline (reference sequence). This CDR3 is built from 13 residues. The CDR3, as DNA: TGTGCCAGCAGCCGAAGGGGGCACAATGAGCAGTTCTTC. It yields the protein CASSRRGHNEQFF.

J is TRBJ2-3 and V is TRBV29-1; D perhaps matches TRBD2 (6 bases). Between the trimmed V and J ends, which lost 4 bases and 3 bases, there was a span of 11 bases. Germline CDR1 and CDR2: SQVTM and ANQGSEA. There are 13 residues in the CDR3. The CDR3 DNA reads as TGCAGCGTTGTGGGGGAGGTTACAGATACGCAGTATTTT. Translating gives CSVVGEVTDTQYF.

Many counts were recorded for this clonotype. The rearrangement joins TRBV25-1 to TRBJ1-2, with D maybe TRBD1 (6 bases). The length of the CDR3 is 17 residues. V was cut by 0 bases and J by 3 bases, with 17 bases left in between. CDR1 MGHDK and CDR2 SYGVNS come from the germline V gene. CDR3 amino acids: CASSEYADSRDHYGYTF. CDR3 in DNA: TGTGCCAGCAGTGAATATGCGGACAGCAGAGACCACTATGGCTACACCTTC.